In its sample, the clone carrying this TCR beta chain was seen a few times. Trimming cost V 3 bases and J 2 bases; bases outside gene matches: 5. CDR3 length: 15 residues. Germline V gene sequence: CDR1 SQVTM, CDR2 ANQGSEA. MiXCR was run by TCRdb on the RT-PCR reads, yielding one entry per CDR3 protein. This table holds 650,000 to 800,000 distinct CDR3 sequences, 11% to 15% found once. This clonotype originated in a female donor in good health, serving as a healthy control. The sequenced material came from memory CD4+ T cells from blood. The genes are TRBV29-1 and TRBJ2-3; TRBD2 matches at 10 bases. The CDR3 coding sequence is TGCAGCGTTGATGGACTAGCGGCGACCACAGATACGCAGTATTTT. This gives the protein CSVDGLAATTDTQYF.